This TCR beta chain was obtained from a study of blood T cell repertoires in COVID-19. On the study more broadly: From T cells, B-cell-depleted T cells, or PBMCs came the material, which was cDNA or gDNA.

Under the authors' procedure: Amplified reference gene primers provided the basis for estimating nucleated cell counts. Profiled with immunoSEQ multiplex PCR; TCRdb holds only in-frame clones, not every one. That table is the source of V, J and clone size, and D and trimming were worked out from the DNA. The table lists 300,000 or so clones, more than 75% of them singletons. All recovered Cohort 3 donors got two negative PCRs, got clearance, or saw symptom resolution. This clone was counted a single time. Deletions cut 5 bases from V and 3 bases from J, with 10 bases between. The CDR3 spans 13 residues. Per germline, CDR1 MDHEN and CDR2 SYDVKM.

The source material was PBMCs or T cells enriched from blood (not recorded which). V usage is TRBV28 and J usage is TRBJ1-2; D is uncertain. The TCR originated in a woman aged 18-35 years who had recovered from COVID-19. In DNA, the CDR3 is TGTGCCAGCAGTCCCGACACCTACTATGGCTACACCTTC. This codes for CASSPDTYYGYTF.